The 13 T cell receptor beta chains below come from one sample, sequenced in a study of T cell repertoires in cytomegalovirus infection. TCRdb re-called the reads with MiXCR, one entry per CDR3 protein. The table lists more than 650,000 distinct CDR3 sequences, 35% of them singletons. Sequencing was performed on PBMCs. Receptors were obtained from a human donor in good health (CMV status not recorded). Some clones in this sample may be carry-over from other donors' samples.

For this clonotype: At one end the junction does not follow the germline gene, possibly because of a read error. CDR3 bases: TGTGCCAACAGCTTATCCACACAGGAATGCACCTTC. It is translated as CANSLSTQECTF. The V gene is TRBV7-6, the J gene TRBJ1-2; D possibly corresponds to TRBD1 (5 bases). This CDR3 spans 12 amino acids. Germline-derived CDR1 and CDR2 are SGHVS and FNYEAQ.

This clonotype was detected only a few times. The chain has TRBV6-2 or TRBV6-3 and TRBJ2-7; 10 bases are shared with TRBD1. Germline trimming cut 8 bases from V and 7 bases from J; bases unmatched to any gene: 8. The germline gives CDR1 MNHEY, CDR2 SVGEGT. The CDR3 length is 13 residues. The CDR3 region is CASLRDRGEEQYF. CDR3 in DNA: TGTGCCAGCCTTCGGGACAGGGGAGAAGAGCAGTACTTC.

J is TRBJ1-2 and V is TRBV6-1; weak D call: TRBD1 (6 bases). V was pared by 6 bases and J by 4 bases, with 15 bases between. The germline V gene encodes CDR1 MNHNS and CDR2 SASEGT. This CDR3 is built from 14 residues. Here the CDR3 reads CASSRDRRGYGYTF. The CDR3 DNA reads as TGTGCCAGCAGCCGCGACAGGAGAGGCTATGGCTACACCTTC.

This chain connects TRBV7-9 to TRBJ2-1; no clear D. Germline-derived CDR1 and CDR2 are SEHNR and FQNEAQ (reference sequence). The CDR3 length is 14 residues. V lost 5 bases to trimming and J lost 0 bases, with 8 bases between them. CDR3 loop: CASSAADSYNEQFF. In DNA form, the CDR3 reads TGTGCCAGCAGCGCCGCAGACTCCTACAATGAGCAGTTCTTC. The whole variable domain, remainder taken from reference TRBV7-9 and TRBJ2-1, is DTGVSQNPRHKITKRGQNVTFRCDPISEHNRLYWYRQTLGQGPEFLTYFQNEAQLEKSRLLSDRFSAERPKGSFSTLEIQRTEQGDSAMYLCASSAADSYNEQFFGPGTRLTVL.

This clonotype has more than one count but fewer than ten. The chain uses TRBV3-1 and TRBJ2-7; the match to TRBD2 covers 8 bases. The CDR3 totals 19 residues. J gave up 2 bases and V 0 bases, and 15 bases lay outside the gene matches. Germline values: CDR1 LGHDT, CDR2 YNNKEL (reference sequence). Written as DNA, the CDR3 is TGTGCCAGCAGCCAAGAAGGGAATAGCGGGGCTTTCCTACCCTACGAGCAGTACTTC. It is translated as CASSQEGNSGAFLPYEQYF.

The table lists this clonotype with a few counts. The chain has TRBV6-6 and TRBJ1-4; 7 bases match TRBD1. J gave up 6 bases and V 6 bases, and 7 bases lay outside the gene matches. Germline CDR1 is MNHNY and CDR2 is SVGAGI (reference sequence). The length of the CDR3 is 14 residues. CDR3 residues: CASSQGGADEKLFF. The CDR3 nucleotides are TGTGCCAGCAGCCAGGGGGGGGCCGATGAAAAACTGTTTTTT.

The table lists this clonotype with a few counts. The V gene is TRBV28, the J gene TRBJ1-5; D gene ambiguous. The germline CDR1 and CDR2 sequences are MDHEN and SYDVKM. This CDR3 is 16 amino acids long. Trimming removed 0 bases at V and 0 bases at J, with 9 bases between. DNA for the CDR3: TGTGCCAGCAGTTTATGGGGCAGGATTAGCAATCAGCCCCAGCATTTT. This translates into CASSLWGRISNQPQHF.

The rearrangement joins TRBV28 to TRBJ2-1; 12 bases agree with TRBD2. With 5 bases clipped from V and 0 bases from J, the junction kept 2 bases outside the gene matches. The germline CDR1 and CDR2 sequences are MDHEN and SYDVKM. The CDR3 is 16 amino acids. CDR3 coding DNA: TGTGCCAGCAGTCCGACTAGCGGGAGCTCCTACAATGAGCAGTTCTTC. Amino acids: CASSPTSGSSYNEQFF. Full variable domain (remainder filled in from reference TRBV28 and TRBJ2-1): DVKVTQSSRYLVKRTGEKVFLECVQDMDHENMFWYRQDPGLGLRLIYFSYDVKMKEKGDIPEGYSVSREKKERFSLILESASTNQTSMYLCASSPTSGSSYNEQFFGPGTRLTVL.

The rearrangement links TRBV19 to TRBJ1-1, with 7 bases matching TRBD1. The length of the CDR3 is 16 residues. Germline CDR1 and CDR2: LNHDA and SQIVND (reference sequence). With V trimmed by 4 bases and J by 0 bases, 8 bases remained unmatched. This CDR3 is CASSTPPTGMNTEAFF. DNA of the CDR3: TGTGCCAGTAGTACGCCTCCGACAGGGATGAACACTGAAGCTTTCTTT.

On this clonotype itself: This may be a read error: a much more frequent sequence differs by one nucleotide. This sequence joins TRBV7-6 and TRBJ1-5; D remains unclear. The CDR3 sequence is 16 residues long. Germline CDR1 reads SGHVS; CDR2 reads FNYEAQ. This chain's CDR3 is CASSLGGRRSNQTQHF. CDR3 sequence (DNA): TGTGCCAGCAGCTTAGGGGGTCGGAGGAGCAATCAGACCCAGCATTTT.

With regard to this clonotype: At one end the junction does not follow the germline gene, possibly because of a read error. In nucleotides, the CDR3 is TGTGCCAGCCGCTTGGTCGGGGGTGCCATGAACACTGAAGCTTTCTTT. Encoded protein: CASRLVGGAMNTEAFF. The chain links TRBV5-6 to TRBJ1-1; D is perhaps TRBD1 (5 bases). This CDR3 comprises 16 residues. Germline V gene lookup returns CDR1 SGHDT and CDR2 YYEEEE.

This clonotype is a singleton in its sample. The CDR3 sequence is CSALVRVAEAFF. In DNA, the CDR3 is TGCAGTGCCTTGGTGAGGGTTGCTGAAGCTTTCTTT. The chain employs TRBV20-1 and TRBJ1-1, with D unclear. CDR1 and CDR2 from the germline V gene are DFQATT and SNEGSKA (reference sequence). The CDR3 spans 12 residues. Trimming stripped 6 bases from V and 6 bases from J, with 14 bases between.

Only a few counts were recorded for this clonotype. The CDR3 nucleotides are TGCAGTGCTACCCGGGGGGGTGGCTACACCTTC. It yields the protein CSATRGGGYTF. The chain carries TRBV20-1 and TRBJ1-2; the D gene is possibly TRBD1 (5 bases). The CDR3 sequence is 11 residues long. Trimming removed 4 bases from V and 7 bases from J, with 10 bases in between. Germline V gives CDR1 DFQATT, CDR2 SNEGSKA (reference sequence).